The entry that follows covers one T cell receptor (beta chain) sequence. The data were obtained in a study of PD-1 blockade in mismatch repair-deficient tumors. Data came from immunoSEQ multiplex PCR; TCRdb stores just in-frame clones and leaves some out. Here the sample spans 120,000 or so clones, almost 90% being singletons. Germline V gene lookup returns CDR1 MDHEN and CDR2 SYDVKM. V lost 1 base, J lost 3 bases, and 14 bases stayed unmatched. CDR3 length equals 19 residues. The specimen comprised peripheral blood, sampled approximately 72 weeks after starting pembrolizumab. V is TRBV28 and J is TRBJ2-2; 7 bases are shared with TRBD1. The TCR sequence derives from an adult with mismatch repair-deficient cancer. The CDR3 spells CASSLLKIRDRPDTGELFF. CDR3 nucleotide sequence: TGTGCCAGCAGTTTATTGAAAATCCGGGACAGACCCGACACCGGGGAGCTGTTTTTT.